This T cell receptor (beta chain) originates from a study of metastatic and nonmetastatic thyroid tumors. Study background: Repertoires were compared across blood and tumor or nodule tissue from malignant and benign thyroid patients.

V was trimmed by 4 bases and J by 7 bases, leaving 12 bases between them. This CDR3 contains 13 residues. Per the authors' pipeline: Across clinicopathological groups, CDR3 differences served as the basis for building a distant-metastasis classifier for papillary thyroid cancer. TCRdb re-analyzed the PCR reads through MiXCR. These V and J calls rely on TCRdb rather than the paper's analysis. The table includes around 45,000 clones, 3.2% detected once. This clone was detected many times. Its antigen remains unknown. Study conclusions and caveats: It was reportedly found that TCR beta diversity was significantly higher in malignant thyroid tumors than in benign nodules, a difference seen in both blood and tumor samples.

Every patient was untreated before thyroid surgery. Sequenced input: blood. The receptor was derived from a female donor with papillary thyroid cancer or a benign thyroid nodule (not recorded which). Some clones in this sample may be carry-over from other donors' samples. This chain connects TRBV12-3 or TRBV12-4 to TRBJ2-3, with D hard to call. CDR3 DNA: TGTGCCAGCAGTTCCTCCCTCCTCTATACGCAGTATTTT. Translation gives CASSSSLLYTQYF.